The 32 T cell receptor beta chains below were found in one sample sequenced in a study of cytomegalovirus exposure and HLA in healthy donors (dated by TCRdb to about 2017). Library method: the immunoSEQ multiplex PCR assay. The multiplex PCR relied on a mix of 60 forward primers for TCR Vbeta segments and 13 reverse primers for TCR Jbeta segments. TCRdb obtained this table from immuneACCESS and retained in-frame rearrangements with V and J assigned. These tables miss some clones; where compared with another copy, unresolved V genes account for less than half of the shortfall, and the remainder is unexplained. The sample has around 140,000 clones on record, approximately 80% of them singletons. About 2.5% of the sample belongs to the ten largest clones. Source material: PBMCs. These receptor sequences come from a woman under 30 in good health and CMV-seropositive.

V and J are TRBV6-5 and TRBJ1-2; D unclear. This CDR3 has 14 amino acids. Trimming took off 5 bases at V and 5 bases at J, with 15 bases between the two ends. The germline V gene has CDR1 MNHEY and CDR2 SVGAGI. This CDR3 is CASSQLPGEYGYTF. The DNA of the CDR3 is TGTGCCAGCAGTCAACTGCCCGGAGAGTATGGCTACACCTTC.

The J gene is TRBJ2-1, the V gene TRBV4-1; 9 bases are a match to TRBD1. The CDR3 is made up of 17 amino acids. CDR1 is MGHRA and CDR2 is YSYEKL in the germline V gene. V was clipped by 4 bases and J by 3 bases; unmatched bases: 10. CDR3 coding DNA: TGCGCCAGCAGCCGGTACCCGGGGACAGGGCACTACAATGAGCAGTTCTTC. Amino acid sequence: CASSRYPGTGHYNEQFF.

The chain recombines TRBV7-2 with TRBJ2-7; the match to TRBD2 covers 11 bases. The CDR3 is 14 amino acids. The germline gives CDR1 SGHTA, CDR2 FQGNSA. V lost 10 bases to trimming and J lost 2 bases; unmatched junction nucleotides: 7. The CDR3 nucleotides read TGTGCCACTTCACGACTAGCGGGGACCTACGAGCAGTACTTC. Its translation: CATSRLAGTYEQYF.

As concerns this clone: A junction end diverges from the germline sequence, so it may reflect a read error. The chain employs TRBV7-9 and TRBJ1-1; D unclear. From germline, CDR1 is SEHNR and CDR2 FQNEAQ (reference sequence). This CDR3 is 15 amino acids long. The CDR3 DNA sequence: TGTGCCAGCAGCCTAGCCTCGGGAGGGAACACTGAAGCTTTCTTT. This encodes CASSLASGGNTEAFF.

The J gene is TRBJ1-2, the V gene TRBV11-2; 9 bases line up with TRBD1. The CDR3 is made up of 15 amino acids. V shed 4 bases and J 6 bases; nucleotides not matched to a gene: 9. Germline-derived CDR1 and CDR2 are SGHAT and FQNNGV. The CDR3 protein is CASSSLRDRADGYTF. In DNA form, the CDR3 reads TGTGCCAGCAGCTCGCTGCGGGACAGGGCTGATGGCTACACCTTC. The full variable domain, with the rest looked up from reference TRBV11-2 and TRBJ1-2, is EAGVAQSPRYKIIEKRQSVAFWCNPISGHATLYWYQQILGQGPKLLIQFQNNGVVDDSQLPKDRFSAERLKGVDSTLKIQPAKLEDSAVYLCASSSLRDRADGYTFGSGTRLTVV.

This clone was observed a handful of times. The rearrangement links TRBV27 to TRBJ1-2; D is uncertain. The CDR3 runs 13 residues. CDR1 MNHEY and CDR2 SMNVEV come from the germline V gene (reference sequence). Trimming removed 3 bases at V and 6 bases at J, with 11 bases between. DNA for the CDR3: TGTGCCAGCAGTTTTGGGCTCGGCGATGGCTACACCTTC. This translates into CASSFGLGDGYTF.

In its sample, this clone was seen a few times. The chain joins TRBV18 to TRBJ1-1, with 7 bases that match TRBD1. Per the germline V gene, CDR1 is KGHSH and CDR2 is LQKENI. The CDR3 is made up of 14 amino acids. Losses at the gene ends were 6 bases for V and 6 bases for J; bases not matched to a gene: 10. The DNA for the CDR3 is TGTGCCAGCTCTCCAGGGGGGGGAGTGGCTGAAGCTTTCTTT. The encoded protein is CASSPGGGVAEAFF.

The V gene is TRBV19, the J gene TRBJ1-5; 8 positions match TRBD1. From germline, CDR1 is LNHDA and CDR2 SQIVND (reference sequence). After removal of 10 bases from V and 1 base from J, the junction contained 12 bases not matched to a gene. This CDR3 is 16 amino acids long. The CDR3 region is CATKETGGFSNQPQHF. The CDR3 nucleotides read TGTGCCACCAAAGAAACAGGGGGTTTCAGCAATCAGCCCCAGCATTTT.

The V gene is TRBV4-1, the J gene TRBJ2-7; tentative D call: TRBD2 (5 bases). The CDR3 totals 14 residues. Germline assignment: CDR1 MGHRA and CDR2 YSYEKL. V lost 3 bases to trimming and J lost 0 bases, with 9 bases between them. In DNA, the CDR3 is TGCGCCAGCAGCCAGAGCGGCAGCTCCTACGAGCAGTACTTC. Translating gives CASSQSGSSYEQYF.

V is TRBV27 and J is TRBJ2-5; 7 nucleotides agree with TRBD2. The length of the CDR3 is 14 residues. Germline V lookup: CDR1 MNHEY, CDR2 SMNVEV (reference sequence). The trim removed 6 bases at V and 3 bases at J, leaving 7 bases unmatched. CDR3 loop: CASRESGVKETQYF. The CDR3, as DNA: TGTGCCAGCAGGGAAAGCGGGGTAAAAGAGACCCAGTACTTC.

The chain combines TRBV5-4 with TRBJ1-2; 10 bases match TRBD1. After removal of 4 bases from V and 0 bases from J, the junction contained 6 bases not matched to a gene. Germline CDR1 reads SGHNT; CDR2 reads YYREEE (reference sequence). There are 16 residues in the CDR3. CDR3 in DNA: TGTGCCAGCAGCCGGGACAGGGGACATACTAACTATGGCTACACCTTC. It encodes CASSRDRGHTNYGYTF.

V gene TRBV21-1 combines with J gene TRBJ2-1; the table gives TRBD1 as D, unverified against the DNA. TRBV21-1 is an annotated pseudogene. This CDR3 spans 15 amino acids. CDR3 sequence (DNA): TGTGCCAGCGGTTTATACAGGGCGTCCTACAATGAGCAGTTCTTC. As protein: CASGLYRASYNEQFF.

The J gene is TRBJ2-5, the V gene TRBV6-1; 9 nucleotides match TRBD1. V gave up 1 base and J gave up 3 bases; unmatched junction bases: 3. The length of the CDR3 is 15 residues. Per the germline V gene, CDR1 is MNHNS and CDR2 is SASEGT. The CDR3 here is CASSEGDRDEETQYF. The CDR3, as DNA: TGTGCCAGCAGTGAAGGGGACAGGGACGAAGAGACCCAGTACTTC.

The rearrangement joins TRBV4-2 to TRBJ2-5; the match to TRBD2 covers 8 bases. Germline CDR1 LGHNA, CDR2 YNFKEQ. CDR3 length: 14 residues. J gave up 5 bases and V 2 bases, and 4 bases lay outside the gene matches. The CDR3 DNA is TGTGCCAGCAGCCAAACTAGCGGAAAGGAGACCCAGTACTTC. It encodes CASSQTSGKETQYF.

The V call is TRBV28, the J call TRBJ1-5, with D unclear. The CDR3 is made up of 14 amino acids. V lost 2 bases and J 4 bases, leaving 9 bases between the germline ends. The germline CDR1 and CDR2 sequences are MDHEN and SYDVKM. CDR3 coding DNA: TGTGCCAGCAGTTTAACAGCCAGGAATCAGCCCCAGCATTTT. Translated, it gives CASSLTARNQPQHF. The full variable domain, completed using reference TRBV28 and TRBJ1-5, is DVKVTQSSRYLVKRTGEKVFLECVQDMDHENMFWYRQDPGLGLRLIYFSYDVKMKEKGDIPEGYSVSREKKERFSLILESASTNQTSMYLCASSLTARNQPQHFGDGTRLSIL.

The chain joins TRBV7-2 to TRBJ2-5; TRBD2 matches 7 bases. CDR3 length: 14 amino acids. Losses at the gene ends were 4 bases for V and 3 bases for J; bases not matched to a gene: 5. CDR1 is SGHTA, CDR2 FQGNSA, per germline. This CDR3 reads CASSWGGLEETQYF. The DNA for the CDR3 is TGTGCCAGCAGCTGGGGGGGTTTAGAAGAGACCCAGTACTTC.

The V gene is TRBV11-3, the J gene TRBJ1-3; perhaps TRBD1 as D (5 bases). Between the trimmed V and J ends, which lost 3 bases and 1 base, there was a span of 10 bases. Germline CDR1 SGHNT, CDR2 YENEEA. The CDR3 is made up of 15 amino acids. CDR3 bases: TGTGCCAGCAGCTTGCAGGGTTCGTCTGGAAACACCATATATTTT. The encoded protein is CASSLQGSSGNTIYF.

The V call is TRBV6-5, the J call TRBJ2-2, with 10 bases identical to TRBD1. This CDR3 is 15 amino acids long. The J segment lost 3 bases and the V segment lost 7 bases, leaving 5 bases of the junction unmatched. Germline CDR1 MNHEY, CDR2 SVGAGI. In DNA form, the CDR3 reads TGTGCCAGCACCGCCGGGACAGGGGACACCGGGGAGCTGTTTTTT. Amino acids: CASTAGTGDTGELFF.

The V gene is TRBV5-1, the J gene TRBJ1-1; D is uncertain. The germline CDR1 and CDR2 sequences are SGHRS and YFSETQ. This CDR3 has 15 residues. Between the trimmed V and J ends, which lost 0 bases and 12 bases, there was a span of 21 bases. The CDR3 coding sequence is TGCGCCAGCAGCTTGGAGGTCGGGATTACGGGGAAATCTTTCTTT. Translated, it gives CASSLEVGITGKSFF.

V gene TRBV6-6 combines with J gene TRBJ1-1; no clear D. CDR1 MNHNY and CDR2 SVGAGI come from the germline V gene (reference sequence). V was shortened by 6 bases and J by 2 bases, with 13 bases between the two germline ends. The CDR3 has 14 amino acids. CDR3 coding DNA: TGTGCCAGCAGGAGCCGACAAGGTAACACTGAAGCTTTCTTT. Encoded protein: CASRSRQGNTEAFF.

V usage is TRBV6-1 and J usage is TRBJ2-7; weak D call: TRBD2 (6 bases). Trimming took off 5 bases at V and 3 bases at J, with 11 bases between the two ends. The CDR3 covers 13 residues. Germline V CDR1 and CDR2: MNHNS, SASEGT. The CDR3 sequence: CASSSGGVYEQYF. DNA of the CDR3: TGTGCCAGCAGTTCCGGGGGAGTCTACGAGCAGTACTTC.

The gene calls are TRBV19 and TRBJ1-6; D is unresolved. Deletions cut 5 bases from V and 6 bases from J, with 17 bases between. Germline V gene data show CDR1 as LNHDA and CDR2 as SQIVND (reference sequence). The CDR3 contains 16 residues. The CDR3 DNA reads as TGTGCCAGTAGTCCCAAAATGATTTCGGGTAATTCACCCCTCCACTTT. It translates to CASSPKMISGNSPLHF.

V is TRBV19 and J is TRBJ1-5; TRBD1 might be the D (6 bases). The CDR3 covers 13 residues. V lost 2 bases and J 6 bases, leaving 8 bases between the germline ends. CDR1 is LNHDA, CDR2 SQIVND, per germline (reference sequence). In DNA, the CDR3 is TGTGCCAGTAGTATAACAGGGCCTCAGCCCCAGCATTTT. Translated: CASSITGPQPQHF.

The rearrangement links TRBV7-2 to TRBJ1-5, with D hard to call. The germline V gene encodes CDR1 SGHTA and CDR2 FQGNSA. The length of the CDR3 is 12 residues. The V gene lost 5 bases and the J gene lost 7 bases, with 9 bases spanning the gap. The CDR3 protein is CASSPTSQPQHF. The CDR3 bases are TGTGCCAGCAGCCCAACATCACAGCCCCAGCATTTT.

The chain has TRBV4-1 and TRBJ2-4, with TRBD1 matching 9 bases. The CDR3 sequence is 17 residues long. The V gene's germline CDR1 is MGHRA and CDR2 YSYEKL. With V trimmed by 0 bases and J by 6 bases, 9 bases remained unmatched. The DNA of the CDR3 is TGCGCCAGCAGCCAAGATGGGGGACAGGGAACTGGAAACATTCAGTACTTC. Translation: CASSQDGGQGTGNIQYF.

V is TRBV27 and J is TRBJ2-2; D uncertain. Trimming cost V 5 bases and J 7 bases, with 11 bases left between them. The CDR3 sequence is 13 residues long. The germline V gene has CDR1 MNHEY and CDR2 SMNVEV (reference sequence). This chain's CDR3 is CASSPTEYGELFF. The CDR3 coding sequence is TGTGCCAGCAGTCCAACAGAGTACGGGGAGCTGTTTTTT.

The chain recombines TRBV6-6 with TRBJ2-6; possibly TRBD2 for D (6 bases). CDR3 length: 15 amino acids. V was shortened by 8 bases and J by 2 bases, with 13 bases between the two germline ends. Germline values: CDR1 MNHNY, CDR2 SVGAGI (reference sequence). This chain's CDR3 is CASHRGGAGANVLTF. In nucleotides, the CDR3 is TGTGCCAGCCATAGAGGAGGGGCTGGGGCCAACGTCCTGACTTTC.

The V gene is TRBV30, the J gene TRBJ2-7; D may be TRBD1 (5 bases). This CDR3 region has 15 residues. Germline V gene data show CDR1 as GTSNPN and CDR2 as SVGIG (reference sequence). V was trimmed by 1 base and J by 4 bases, leaving 17 bases between them. This chain's CDR3 is CAWSGGQASSYEQYF. The DNA for the CDR3 is TGTGCCTGGAGTGGGGGCCAGGCCAGTTCATACGAGCAGTACTTC.

The chain employs TRBV30 and TRBJ2-7, with TRBD1 matching 10 bases. Germline assignment: CDR1 GTSNPN and CDR2 SVGIG (reference sequence). V was pared by 5 bases and J by 4 bases, with 8 bases of the junction left unmatched. This CDR3 comprises 14 residues. CDR3 sequence (DNA): TGTGCCTGGGGGTCCGGGACAGGGGATTACGAGCAGTACTTC. Translated, it gives CAWGSGTGDYEQYF. Combining the CDR3 with reference TRBV30 and TRBJ2-7 gives the whole variable domain SQTIHQWPATLVQPVGSPLSLECTVEGTSNPNLYWYRQAAGRGLQLLFYSVGIGQISSEVPQNLSASRPQDRQFILSSKKLLLSDSGFYLCAWGSGTGDYEQYFGPGTRLTVT.

The V gene is TRBV7-6, the J gene TRBJ2-3; D remains ambiguous. In germline, CDR1 is SGHVS, CDR2 FNYEAQ. The length of the CDR3 is 12 residues. The V end lost 5 bases, the J end lost 0 bases, and 3 bases lay between the germline ends. In nucleotides, the CDR3 is TGTGCCAGCAGCCCGAGCACAGATACGCAGTATTTT. It translates to CASSPSTDTQYF.

This rearrangement joins TRBV5-1 to TRBJ1-6, with D unresolved. CDR3 length equals 15 residues. CDR1 is SGHRS and CDR2 is YFSETQ in the germline V gene. V was shortened by 0 bases and J by 3 bases, with 7 bases between the two germline ends. The CDR3 sequence: CASSLASGYNSPLHF. CDR3 in DNA: TGCGCCAGCAGCTTGGCCTCAGGCTATAATTCACCCCTCCACTTT.

The chain combines TRBV2 with TRBJ1-2; 9 bases line up with TRBD1. This CDR3 region has 15 residues. Germline CDR1 and CDR2: SNHLY and FYNNEI. V shed 2 bases, J shed 4 bases, and the junction held 5 bases outside the gene matches. CDR3 sequence (DNA): TGTGCCAGCAGTGAAAGTGGGACAGGGTCCTATGGCTACACCTTC. Residues: CASSESGTGSYGYTF.